The rows below give T cell receptor beta chains drawn from one sample of a study of cytomegalovirus exposure and HLA in healthy donors. Clones were read by immunoSEQ multiplex PCR, and TCRdb kept only the in-frame ones, dropping some. Of over 130,000 clones in the sample, roughly 77% are singletons; the top ten hold about 4%. Sequencing was done on a sample of PBMCs. These receptors were obtained from a human donor in good health. Each CDR3 is given with its conserved first and last residue. Fields, in order: J gene, D gene, V gene, clone size, CDR3 protein, CDR3 DNA. A D gene is named only where the DNA matches it firmly. The listing skips clone size in some rows; elsewhere it reads once, few, many or a size class.

J: TRBJ1-5
D: TRBD1
V: TRBV28
size: .
CDR3: CASSSDIQGGNQPQHF
DNA: TGTGCCAGCAGTAGCGACATACAGGGGGGCAATCAGCCCCAGCATTTT

J: TRBJ2-7
D: .
V: TRBV4-2
size: .
CDR3: CASSPDTLQNEQYF
DNA: TGTGCCAGCAGCCCCGACACCCTTCAGAACGAGCAGTACTTC

J: TRBJ2-7
D: .
V: TRBV28
size: .
CDR3: CASSFSGQGTSYEQYF
DNA: TGTGCCAGCAGCTTCTCGGGGCAGGGGACCTCCTACGAGCAGTACTTC

J: TRBJ1-2
D: TRBD1
V: TRBV11-3
size: .
CDR3: CASSPNPGQALNYGYTF
DNA: TGTGCCAGCAGCCCCAACCCCGGACAGGCTCTTAACTATGGCTACACCTTC

J: TRBJ2-7
D: .
V: TRBV6-8
size: once
CDR3: CASIMVSGGDSFPQYEQYF
DNA: TGTGCCAGCATTATGGTGTCGGGGGGCGATTCTTTTCCTCAATACGAGCAGTACTTC

J: TRBJ1-2
D: .
V: TRBV7-9
size: .
CDR3: CASSLWGNGDGYTF
DNA: TGTGCCAGCAGCTTATGGGGAAACGGGGATGGCTACACCTTC

J: TRBJ2-2
D: TRBD2
V: TRBV14
size: .
CDR3: CASSHLRPSGSAGELFF
DNA: TGTGCCAGCAGCCATTTAAGGCCTAGCGGGAGTGCCGGGGAGCTGTTTTTT

J: TRBJ2-7
D: TRBD2
V: TRBV7-2
size: .
CDR3: CASSLTSGSYEQYF
DNA: TGTGCCAGCAGCTTGACTAGCGGGTCCTACGAGCAGTACTTC

J: TRBJ1-6
D: .
V: TRBV4-1
size: once
CDR3: CASSLPRGQGNSPLHF
DNA: TGCGCCAGCAGCCTACCCCGAGGGCAGGGGAATTCACCCCTCCACTTT

J: TRBJ1-5
D: .
V: TRBV15
size: .
CDR3: CATSRGGRASNQPQHF
DNA: TGTGCCACCAGCAGAGGGGGGCGAGCGAGCAATCAGCCCCAGCATTTT

J: TRBJ1-1
D: TRBD1
V: TRBV7-2
size: .
CDR3: CASSLWTGNTEAFF
DNA: TGTGCCAGCAGCTTATGGACAGGGAACACTGAAGCTTTCTTT

J: TRBJ2-3
D: .
V: TRBV28
size: once
CDR3: CASSTRFSTDTQYF
DNA: TGTGCCAGCAGCACACGATTTAGCACAGATACGCAGTATTTT

J: TRBJ2-7
D: TRBD1
V: TRBV19
size: .
CDR3: CASSPLTTGGPLYEQYF
DNA: TGTGCCAGTAGTCCCCTGACGACAGGGGGCCCCCTCTACGAGCAGTACTTC

J: TRBJ2-7
D: .
V: TRBV4-3
size: few
CDR3: CASSQDRGYEQYF
DNA: TGCGCCAGCAGCCAAGATCGGGGCTACGAGCAGTACTTC

J: TRBJ2-3
D: TRBD1
V: TRBV19
size: .
CDR3: CASNRQGAGTDTQYF
DNA: TGTGCCAGTAATCGACAGGGTGCGGGCACAGATACGCAGTATTTT

J: TRBJ2-1
D: TRBD2
V: TRBV5-1
size: .
CDR3: CASSYRLAGGGLNEQFF
DNA: TGCGCCAGCAGCTACCGACTAGCGGGAGGGGGTTTGAATGAGCAGTTCTTC

J: TRBJ2-7
D: .
V: TRBV6-5
size: once
CDR3: CASNKTGYEQYF
DNA: TGTGCCAGCAACAAAACAGGATACGAGCAGTACTTC

J: TRBJ2-7
D: .
V: TRBV7-9
size: .
CDR3: CASSLGQGRLYEQYF
DNA: TGTGCCAGCAGCTTAGGGCAGGGGAGACTCTACGAGCAGTACTTC

J: TRBJ1-6
D: .
V: TRBV6-5
size: .
CDR3: CASSWSQGGNSPLHF
DNA: TGTGCCAGCAGTTGGTCCCAGGGAGGGAATTCACCCCTCCACTTT

J: TRBJ1-4
D: .
V: TRBV27
size: .
CDR3: CASRPLSGAKEKLFF
DNA: TGTGCCAGCAGACCCCTTAGCGGGGCCAAGGAAAAACTGTTTTTT

J: TRBJ2-7
D: TRBD2
V: TRBV6-5
size: .
CDR3: CASSWLAGVQEQYF
DNA: TGTGCCAGCAGTTGGTTAGCGGGAGTCCAAGAGCAGTACTTC

J: TRBJ2-7
D: .
V: TRBV30
size: .
CDR3: CAWSVGGGRREQYF
DNA: TGTGCCTGGAGTGTAGGGGGGGGTAGGCGCGAGCAGTACTTC

J: TRBJ2-7
D: TRBD2
V: TRBV6-5
size: .
CDR3: CASRGGGPQQYF
DNA: TGTGCCAGCAGGGGCGGGGGGCCCCAGCAGTACTTC

J: TRBJ2-7
D: TRBD1
V: TRBV6-5
size: .
CDR3: CASSYVQGAYEQYF
DNA: TGTGCCAGCAGTTACGTTCAGGGGGCCTACGAGCAGTACTTC

J: TRBJ2-7
D: TRBD1
V: TRBV6-5
size: .
CDR3: CASRDSLYEQYF
DNA: TGTGCCAGTAGGGACAGTTTATACGAGCAGTACTTC

J: TRBJ2-3
D: .
V: TRBV6-5
size: .
CDR3: CASSYSFNGGKDTQYF
DNA: TGTGCCAGCAGTTACTCTTTCAATGGGGGCAAAGATACGCAGTATTTT

J: TRBJ1-2
D: .
V: TRBV15
size: few
CDR3: CATSRESDSLGYTF
DNA: TGTGCCACCAGCAGAGAAAGTGACAGTCTAGGCTACACCTTC

J: TRBJ2-5
D: .
V: TRBV20-1
size: .
CDR3: CSAKYRETQYF
DNA: TGCAGTGCTAAATACCGGGAGACCCAGTACTTC

J: TRBJ2-7
D: TRBD1
V: TRBV28
size: .
CDR3: CASSSLGQGPYEQYF
DNA: TGTGCCAGCAGTTCTCTGGGACAGGGGCCTTACGAGCAGTACTTC

J: TRBJ2-6
D: .
V: TRBV29-1
size: .
CDR3: CSVDPGGANVLTF
DNA: TGCAGCGTTGATCCCGGGGGGGCCAACGTCCTGACTTTC

J: TRBJ2-7
D: TRBD2
V: TRBV5-5
size: few
CDR3: CASSLTSGITYEQYF
DNA: TGTGCCAGCAGCCTGACTAGCGGGATAACGTACGAGCAGTACTTC

J: TRBJ1-3
D: .
V: TRBV2
size: .
CDR3: CASSGVTGSGNTIYF
DNA: TGTGCCAGCAGTGGGGTAACAGGGTCTGGAAACACCATATATTTT

J: TRBJ1-1
D: .
V: TRBV13
size: .
CDR3: CASSSLTGLAEAFF
DNA: TGTGCCAGCAGCTCCCTCACAGGGCTTGCTGAAGCTTTCTTT

J: TRBJ2-5
D: TRBD1
V: TRBV6-5
size: .
CDR3: CASSRGQGGTQYF
DNA: TGTGCCAGCAGCCGGGGACAGGGTGGGACCCAGTACTTC

J: TRBJ2-5
D: TRBD2
V: TRBV4-2
size: .
CDR3: CASSQEPSGSMRETQYF
DNA: TGTGCCAGCAGCCAAGAACCTAGCGGGAGCATGAGAGAGACCCAGTACTTC

J: TRBJ2-2
D: TRBD2
V: TRBV7-9
size: .
CDR3: CASSQGLAGRLNTGELFF
DNA: TGTGCCAGCAGCCAGGGACTAGCGGGCAGATTGAACACCGGGGAGCTGTTTTTT

J: TRBJ2-1
D: TRBD1
V: TRBV7-9
size: .
CDR3: CASSLEGTGGDEQFF
DNA: TGTGCCAGCAGCTTAGAGGGGACAGGGGGCGATGAGCAGTTCTTC